Detailed here is one T cell receptor beta chain. This same CDR3 is encoded by further DNA sequences in the sample. Sequencing used immunoSEQ multiplex PCR; TCRdb keeps in-frame clones, though not all of them. The sample records about 2.1 million clones, 85% to 95% being singletons. As defined, naive CD8 cells were CD45RO-negative and positively selected for CCR7, with terminally differentiated effector memory CD45RA+ cells excluded. The data originate from a study of shared clonotypes between healthy human individuals. The CDR3 loop spans 15 amino acids. Between the trimmed V and J ends, which lost 1 base and 5 bases, there was a span of 14 bases. Per the germline V gene, CDR1 is SEHNR and CDR2 is FQNEAQ (reference sequence).

The chain carries TRBV7-9 and TRBJ2-5, with D uncertain. Sequencing was done on a sample of naive CD8+ T cells from PBMCs. The receptor was isolated from a man younger than 35 in good health. Some clones in this sample may be carry-over from other donors' samples. The CDR3 DNA reads as TGTGCCAGCAGCTTAGAAACCGGAGAAGGGGAGACCCAGTACTTC. Translation: CASSLETGEGETQYF.